A selection of T cell receptor beta chains follows, all from one sample in a study of OX40 agonist ivuxolimab in advanced cancers. Only in-frame clones appear in the TCRdb table, and some are missing; sequencing was by immunoSEQ multiplex PCR. The sample includes fewer than 85,000 clones, around four fifths of them seen just once. The starting material was CD4+ or CD8+ T cells sorted from blood, obtained in a trial of the OX40 agonist ivuxolimab. All receptors come from an adult with an advanced solid tumor such as melanoma, head and neck, liver or kidney cancer. CDR3s include the opening cysteine and the closing phenylalanine or tryptophan. D genes are given only for firm matches. Not all rows give a size; the values are once, few, many and, for expanded clones, a class.

>TRBJ2-3|TRBV7-9|NA|NA
CASSTARTDTQYF
TGTGCCAGCAGCACGGCGCGCACAGATACGCAGTATTTT
>TRBJ1-4|TRBV5-5|NA|NA
CASSLGPGDGEKLFF
TGTGCCAGCAGCTTGGGGCCAGGGGATGGTGAAAAACTGTTTTTT
>TRBJ1-1|TRBV6-1|NA|NA
CAIVLRGATEAFF
TGTGCCATCGTCTTAAGGGGGGCAACTGAAGCTTTCTTT
>TRBJ2-1|TRBV10-2|TRBD2|NA
CASSVWREWDEQFF
TGCGCCAGCAGTGTCTGGCGGGAGTGGGATGAGCAGTTCTTC
>TRBJ2-1|TRBV9|TRBD1|NA
CASSPGTGEFGEQFF
TGTGCCAGCAGCCCGGGGACAGGGGAGTTTGGTGAGCAGTTCTTC
>TRBJ2-5|TRBV11-2|NA|NA
CASSSRPSAQETQYF
TGTGCCAGCAGCTCCCGGCCTAGCGCTCAAGAGACCCAGTACTTC
>TRBJ1-2|TRBV4-1|NA|NA
CASSQVPAAYGYTF
TGCGCCAGCAGCCAAGTTCCAGCGGCCTATGGCTACACCTTC
>TRBJ1-2|TRBV18|NA|NA
CASSQQEADGYTF
TGTGCCAGCTCACAGCAGGAGGCGGATGGCTACACCTTC
>TRBJ2-5|TRBV19|TRBD2|NA
CASSARLAGYAETQYF
TGTGCCAGTAGTGCCCGACTAGCGGGATATGCGGAGACCCAGTACTTC
>TRBJ1-1|TRBV29-1|NA|few
CSVALQAGYTEAFF
TGCAGCGTAGCTCTACAGGCGGGGTACACTGAAGCTTTCTTT
>TRBJ1-2|TRBV5-1|NA|NA
CASSRDTRNYGYTF
TGCGCCAGCAGCAGGGACACCAGAAACTATGGCTACACCTTC
>TRBJ2-7|TRBV6-1|TRBD2|NA
CASSERLAGAAVPYEQYF
TGTGCCAGCAGTGAGCGCCTAGCGGGAGCCGCGGTCCCCTACGAGCAGTACTTC
>TRBJ1-1|TRBV25-1|NA|NA
CASTPGGRMNTEAFF
TGTGCCAGCACCCCGGGGGGCAGAATGAACACTGAAGCTTTCTTT
>TRBJ1-3|TRBV5-1|NA|once
CASSLVSGPISGNTIYF
TGCGCCAGCAGCTTGGTCTCGGGGCCGATCTCTGGAAACACCATATATTTT